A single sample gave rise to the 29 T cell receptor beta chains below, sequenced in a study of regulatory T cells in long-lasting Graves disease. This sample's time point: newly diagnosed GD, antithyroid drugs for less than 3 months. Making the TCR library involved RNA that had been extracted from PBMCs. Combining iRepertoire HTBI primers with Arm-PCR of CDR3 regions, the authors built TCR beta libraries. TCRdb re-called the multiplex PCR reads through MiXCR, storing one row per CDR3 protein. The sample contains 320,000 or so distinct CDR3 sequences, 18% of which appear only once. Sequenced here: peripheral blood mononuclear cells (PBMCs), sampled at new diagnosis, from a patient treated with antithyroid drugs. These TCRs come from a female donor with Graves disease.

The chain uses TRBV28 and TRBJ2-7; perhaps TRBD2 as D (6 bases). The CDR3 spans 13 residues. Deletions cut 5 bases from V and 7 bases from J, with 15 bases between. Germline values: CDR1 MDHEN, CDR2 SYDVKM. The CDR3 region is CASSAGTTREQYF. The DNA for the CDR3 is TGTGCCAGCAGTGCGGGGACCACGAGGGAGCAGTACTTC. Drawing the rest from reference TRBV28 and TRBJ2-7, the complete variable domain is DVKVTQSSRYLVKRTGEKVFLECVQDMDHENMFWYRQDPGLGLRLIYFSYDVKMKEKGDIPEGYSVSREKKERFSLILESASTNQTSMYLCASSAGTTREQYFGPGTRLTVT.

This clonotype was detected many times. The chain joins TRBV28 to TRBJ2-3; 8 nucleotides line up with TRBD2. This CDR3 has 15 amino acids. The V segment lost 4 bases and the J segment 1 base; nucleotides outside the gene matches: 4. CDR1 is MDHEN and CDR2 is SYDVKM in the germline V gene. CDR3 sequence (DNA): TGTGCCAGCAGTTCCCTAGCGGGTGGCACAGATACGCAGTATTTT. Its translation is CASSSLAGGTDTQYF. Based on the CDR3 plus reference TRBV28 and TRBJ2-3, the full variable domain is DVKVTQSSRYLVKRTGEKVFLECVQDMDHENMFWYRQDPGLGLRLIYFSYDVKMKEKGDIPEGYSVSREKKERFSLILESASTNQTSMYLCASSSLAGGTDTQYFGPGTRLTVL.

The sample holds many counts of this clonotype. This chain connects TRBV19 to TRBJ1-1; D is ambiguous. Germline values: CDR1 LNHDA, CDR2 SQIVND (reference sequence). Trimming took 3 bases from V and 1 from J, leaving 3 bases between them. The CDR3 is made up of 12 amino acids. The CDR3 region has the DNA TGTGCCAGTAGTATCGGGAACACTGAAGCTTTCTTT. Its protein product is CASSIGNTEAFF.

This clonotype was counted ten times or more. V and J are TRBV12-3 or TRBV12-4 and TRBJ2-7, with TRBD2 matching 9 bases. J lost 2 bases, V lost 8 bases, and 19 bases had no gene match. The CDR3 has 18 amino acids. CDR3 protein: CASVRHRSGASGTYEQYF. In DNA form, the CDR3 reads TGTGCCAGCGTTCGGCATCGATCGGGGGCTAGCGGGACCTACGAGCAGTACTTC.

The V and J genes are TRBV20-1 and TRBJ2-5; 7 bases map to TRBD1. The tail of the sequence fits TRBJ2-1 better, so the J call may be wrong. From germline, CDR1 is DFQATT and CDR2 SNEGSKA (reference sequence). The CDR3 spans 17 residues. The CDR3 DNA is TGCAGTGCTAGAGATCGTGACAGGGTGGGGTCTCAGGATGAGCAGTTCTTC. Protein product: CSARDRDRVGSQDEQFF.

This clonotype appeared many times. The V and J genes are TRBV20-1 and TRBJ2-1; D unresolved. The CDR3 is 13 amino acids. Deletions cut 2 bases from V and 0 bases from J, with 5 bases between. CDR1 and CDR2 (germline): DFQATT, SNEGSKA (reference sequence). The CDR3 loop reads CSARLSSYNEQFF. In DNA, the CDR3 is TGCAGTGCTAGATTGAGCTCCTACAATGAGCAGTTCTTC.

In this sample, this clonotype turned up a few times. CDR3 nucleotide sequence: TGCAGTGCTCCCGGGACGGGTTCGGCCCTCCACTTT. It encodes CSAPGTGSALHF. The rearrangement links TRBV20-1 to TRBJ1-6, with D possibly matching TRBD1 (5 bases). V was shortened by 5 bases and J by 14 bases, with 16 bases between the two germline ends. The germline gives CDR1 DFQATT, CDR2 SNEGSKA (reference sequence). The CDR3 extends over 12 amino acids.

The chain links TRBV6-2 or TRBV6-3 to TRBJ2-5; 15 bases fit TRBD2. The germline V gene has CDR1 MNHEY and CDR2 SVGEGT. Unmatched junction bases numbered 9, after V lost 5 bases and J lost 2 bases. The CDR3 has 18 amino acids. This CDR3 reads CASSQGLAGGPGQETQYF. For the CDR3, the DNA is TGTGCCAGCAGTCAAGGACTAGCGGGAGGGCCGGGGCAAGAGACCCAGTACTTC.

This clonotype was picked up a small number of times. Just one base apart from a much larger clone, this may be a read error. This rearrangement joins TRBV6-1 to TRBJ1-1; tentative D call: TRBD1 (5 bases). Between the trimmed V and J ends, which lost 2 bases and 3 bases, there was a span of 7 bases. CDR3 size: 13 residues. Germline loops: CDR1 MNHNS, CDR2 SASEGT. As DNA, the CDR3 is TGTGCCAGCAGTGAACAGGGAGACACTGAAGCTTTCTTT. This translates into CASSEQGDTEAFF.

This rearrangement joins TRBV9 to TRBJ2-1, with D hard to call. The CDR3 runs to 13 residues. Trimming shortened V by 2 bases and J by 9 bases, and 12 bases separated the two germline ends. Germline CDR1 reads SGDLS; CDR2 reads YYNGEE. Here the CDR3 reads CASSVDSIGEQFF. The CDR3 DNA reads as TGTGCCAGCAGCGTTGATAGCATCGGTGAGCAGTTCTTC.

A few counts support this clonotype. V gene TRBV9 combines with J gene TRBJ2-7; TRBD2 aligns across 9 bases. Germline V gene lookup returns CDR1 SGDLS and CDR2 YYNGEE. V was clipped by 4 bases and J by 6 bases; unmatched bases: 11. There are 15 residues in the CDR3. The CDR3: CASSPSGGGDPEQYF. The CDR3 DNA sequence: TGTGCCAGCAGCCCTTCCGGCGGGGGGGACCCCGAGCAGTACTTC.

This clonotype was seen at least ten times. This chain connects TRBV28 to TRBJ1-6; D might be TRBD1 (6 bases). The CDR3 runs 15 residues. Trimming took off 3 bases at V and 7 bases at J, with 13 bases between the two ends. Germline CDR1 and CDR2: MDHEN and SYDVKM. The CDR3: CASSFAQGRNSPLHF. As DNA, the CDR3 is TGTGCCAGCAGTTTTGCACAGGGCAGAAATTCACCCCTCCACTTT. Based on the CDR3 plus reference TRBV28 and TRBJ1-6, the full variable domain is DVKVTQSSRYLVKRTGEKVFLECVQDMDHENMFWYRQDPGLGLRLIYFSYDVKMKEKGDIPEGYSVSREKKERFSLILESASTNQTSMYLCASSFAQGRNSPLHFGNGTRLTVT.

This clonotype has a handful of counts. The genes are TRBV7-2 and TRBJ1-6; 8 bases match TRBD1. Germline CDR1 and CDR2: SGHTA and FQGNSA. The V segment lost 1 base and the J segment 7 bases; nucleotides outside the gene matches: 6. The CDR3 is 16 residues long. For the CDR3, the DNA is TGTGCCAGCAGCTTAGGGGGGACAGGAGGGAATTCACCCCTCCACTTT. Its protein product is CASSLGGTGGNSPLHF.

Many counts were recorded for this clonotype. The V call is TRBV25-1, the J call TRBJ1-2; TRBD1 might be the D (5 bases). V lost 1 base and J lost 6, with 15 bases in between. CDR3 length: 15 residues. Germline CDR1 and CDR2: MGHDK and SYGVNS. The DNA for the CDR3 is TGTGCCAGCAGTGAATTGGGAGCTTGGGGGGATGGCTACACCTTC. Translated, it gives CASSELGAWGDGYTF.

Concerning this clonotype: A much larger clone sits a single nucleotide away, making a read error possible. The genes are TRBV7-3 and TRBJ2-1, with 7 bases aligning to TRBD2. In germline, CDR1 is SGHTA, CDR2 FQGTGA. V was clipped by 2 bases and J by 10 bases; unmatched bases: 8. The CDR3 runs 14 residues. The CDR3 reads CASSLAGEPGEQFF. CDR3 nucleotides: TGTGCCAGCAGCTTAGCGGGAGAGCCCGGAGAGCAGTTCTTC.

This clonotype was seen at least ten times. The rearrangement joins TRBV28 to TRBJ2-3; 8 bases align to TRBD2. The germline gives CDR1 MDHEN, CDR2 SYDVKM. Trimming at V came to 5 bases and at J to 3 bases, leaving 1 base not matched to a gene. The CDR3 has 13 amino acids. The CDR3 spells CASSRGRTDTQYF. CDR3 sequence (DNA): TGTGCCAGCAGTCGCGGGAGGACAGATACGCAGTATTTT.

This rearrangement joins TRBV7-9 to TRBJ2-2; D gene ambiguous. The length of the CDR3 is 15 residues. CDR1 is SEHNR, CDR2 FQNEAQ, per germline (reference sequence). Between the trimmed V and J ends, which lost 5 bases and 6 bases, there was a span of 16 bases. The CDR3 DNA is TGTGCCAGCAGCCCCAGGACGTCCGTATCCGGGGAGCTGTTTTTT. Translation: CASSPRTSVSGELFF.

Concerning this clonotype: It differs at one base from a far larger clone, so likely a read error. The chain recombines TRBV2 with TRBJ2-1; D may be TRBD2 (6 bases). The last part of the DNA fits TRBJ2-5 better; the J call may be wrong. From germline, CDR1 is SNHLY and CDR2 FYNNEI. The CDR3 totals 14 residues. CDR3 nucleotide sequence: TGTGCCAGCATGCTACCGGGACCGGGGGAGGCCCAGTACTTC. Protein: CASMLPGPGEAQYF.

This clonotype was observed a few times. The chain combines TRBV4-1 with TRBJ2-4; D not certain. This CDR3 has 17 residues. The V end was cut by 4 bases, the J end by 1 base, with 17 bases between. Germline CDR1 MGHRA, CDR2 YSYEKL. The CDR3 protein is CASSPRQSLGAKNIQYF. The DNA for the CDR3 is TGCGCCAGCAGCCCGCGTCAGTCTTTAGGTGCCAAAAACATTCAGTACTTC.

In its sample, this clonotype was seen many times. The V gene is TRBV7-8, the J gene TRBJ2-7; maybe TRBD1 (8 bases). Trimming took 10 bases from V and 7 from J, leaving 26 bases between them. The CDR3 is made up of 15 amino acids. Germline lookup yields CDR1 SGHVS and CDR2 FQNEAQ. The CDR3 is CAIMGQEGGGGEQYF. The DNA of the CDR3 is TGTGCCATCATGGGACAGGAAGGAGGGGGGGGGGAGCAGTACTTC.

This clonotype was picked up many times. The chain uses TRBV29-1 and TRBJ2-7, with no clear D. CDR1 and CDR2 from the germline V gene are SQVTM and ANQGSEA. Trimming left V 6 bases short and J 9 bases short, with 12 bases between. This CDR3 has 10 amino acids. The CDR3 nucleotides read TGCAGCGTGATGGCCCAGGCGCAGTACTTC. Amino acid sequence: CSVMAQAQYF.

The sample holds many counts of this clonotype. Here the CDR3 reads CASSERGLDGEQFF. CDR3 bases: TGTGCCAGCAGTGAAAGGGGACTAGACGGTGAGCAGTTCTTC. The chain is built from TRBV6-1 and TRBJ2-1; TRBD2 matches 8 bases. The CDR3 covers 14 residues. Germline V gives CDR1 MNHNS, CDR2 SASEGT. V shed 2 bases, J shed 9 bases, and the junction held 6 bases outside the gene matches.

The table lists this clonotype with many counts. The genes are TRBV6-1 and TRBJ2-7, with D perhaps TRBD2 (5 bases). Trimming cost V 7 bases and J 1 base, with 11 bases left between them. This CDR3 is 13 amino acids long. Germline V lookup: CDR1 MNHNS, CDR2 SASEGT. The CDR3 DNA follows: TGTGCCAGCATGAGGGATTATTCCTACGAGCAGTACTTC. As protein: CASMRDYSYEQYF.

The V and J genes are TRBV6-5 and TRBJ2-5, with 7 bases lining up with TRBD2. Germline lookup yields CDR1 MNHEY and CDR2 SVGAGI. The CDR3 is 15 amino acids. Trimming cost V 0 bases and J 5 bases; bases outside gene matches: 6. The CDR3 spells CASSYSIGGGETQYF. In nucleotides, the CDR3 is TGTGCCAGCAGTTACTCGATCGGGGGAGGGGAGACCCAGTACTTC.

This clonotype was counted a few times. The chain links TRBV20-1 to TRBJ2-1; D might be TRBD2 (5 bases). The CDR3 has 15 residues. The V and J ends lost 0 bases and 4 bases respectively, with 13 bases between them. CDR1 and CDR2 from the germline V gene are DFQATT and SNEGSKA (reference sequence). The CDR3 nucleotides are TGCAGTGCTAGAGATCGAGGGTGGGAATACAATGAGCAGTTCTTC. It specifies CSARDRGWEYNEQFF.

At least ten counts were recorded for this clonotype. This CDR3 reads CASSSTSGRTYEQYF. CDR3 coding DNA: TGTGCCAGCAGCTCGACTAGCGGGAGAACCTACGAGCAGTACTTC. The rearrangement joins TRBV7-9 to TRBJ2-7, with 12 nucleotides matching TRBD2. The CDR3 has 15 amino acids. Trimming at V came to 4 bases and at J to 2 bases, leaving 3 bases not matched to a gene. Germline V gene lookup returns CDR1 SEHNR and CDR2 FQNEAQ (reference sequence). Combining the CDR3 with reference TRBV7-9 and TRBJ2-7 gives the whole variable domain DTGVSQNPRHKITKRGQNVTFRCDPISEHNRLYWYRQTLGQGPEFLTYFQNEAQLEKSRLLSDRFSAERPKGSFSTLEIQRTEQGDSAMYLCASSSTSGRTYEQYFGPGTRLTVT.

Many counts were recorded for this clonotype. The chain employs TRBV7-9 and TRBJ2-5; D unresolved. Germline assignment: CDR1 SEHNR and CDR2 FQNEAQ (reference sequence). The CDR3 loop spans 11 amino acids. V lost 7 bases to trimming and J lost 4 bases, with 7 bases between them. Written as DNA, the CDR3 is TGTGCCAGCACAGATAGAGAGACCCAGTACTTC. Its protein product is CASTDRETQYF.

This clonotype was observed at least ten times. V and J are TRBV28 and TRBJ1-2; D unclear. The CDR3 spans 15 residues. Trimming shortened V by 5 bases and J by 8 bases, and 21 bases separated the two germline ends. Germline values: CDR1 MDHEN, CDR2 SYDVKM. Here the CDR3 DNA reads TGTGCCAGCAGTGCTACAGACAAGTGGCAGCGGGGCTACACCTTC. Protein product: CASSATDKWQRGYTF.

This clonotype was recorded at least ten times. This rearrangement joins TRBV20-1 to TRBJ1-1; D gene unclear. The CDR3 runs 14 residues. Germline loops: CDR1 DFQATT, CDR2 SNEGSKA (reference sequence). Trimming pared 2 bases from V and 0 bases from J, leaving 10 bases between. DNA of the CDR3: TGCAGTGCTAGACCGATACTTATGAACACTGAAGCTTTCTTT. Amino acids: CSARPILMNTEAFF.